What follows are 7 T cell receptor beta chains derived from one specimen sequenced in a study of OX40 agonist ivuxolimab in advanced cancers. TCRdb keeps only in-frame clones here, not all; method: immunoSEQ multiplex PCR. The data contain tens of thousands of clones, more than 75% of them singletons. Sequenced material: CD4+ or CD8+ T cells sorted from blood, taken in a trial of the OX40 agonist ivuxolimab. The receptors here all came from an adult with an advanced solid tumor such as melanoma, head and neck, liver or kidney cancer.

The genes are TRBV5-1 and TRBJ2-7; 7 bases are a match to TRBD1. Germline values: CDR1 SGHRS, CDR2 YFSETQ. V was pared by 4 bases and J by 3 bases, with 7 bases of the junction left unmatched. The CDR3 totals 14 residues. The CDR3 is CASSIGQVDYEQYF. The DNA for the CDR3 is TGCGCCAGCAGCATCGGACAGGTTGACTACGAGCAGTACTTC.

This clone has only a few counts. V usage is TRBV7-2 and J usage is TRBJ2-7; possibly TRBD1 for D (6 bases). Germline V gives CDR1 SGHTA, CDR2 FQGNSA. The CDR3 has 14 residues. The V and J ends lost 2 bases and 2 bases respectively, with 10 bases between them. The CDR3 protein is CASSLIPGAYEQYF. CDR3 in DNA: TGTGCCAGCAGCTTAATCCCAGGGGCCTACGAGCAGTACTTC. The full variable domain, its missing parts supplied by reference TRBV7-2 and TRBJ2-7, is GAGVSQSPSNKVTEKGKDVELRCDPISGHTALYWYRQSLGQGLEFLIYFQGNSAPDKSGLPSDRFSAERTGGSVSTLTIQRTQQEDSAVYLCASSLIPGAYEQYFGPGTRLTVT.

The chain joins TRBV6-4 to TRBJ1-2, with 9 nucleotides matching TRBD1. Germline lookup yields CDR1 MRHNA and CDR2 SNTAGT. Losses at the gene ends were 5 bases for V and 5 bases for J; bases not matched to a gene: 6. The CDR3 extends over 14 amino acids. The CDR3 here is CASSPGTGTYGYTF. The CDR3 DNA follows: TGTGCCAGCAGTCCCGGGACAGGGACTTATGGCTACACCTTC.

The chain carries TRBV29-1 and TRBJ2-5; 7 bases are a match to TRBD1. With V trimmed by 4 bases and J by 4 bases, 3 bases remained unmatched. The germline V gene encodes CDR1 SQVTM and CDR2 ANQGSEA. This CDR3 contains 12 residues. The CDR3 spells CSVGQGRETQYF. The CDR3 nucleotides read TGCAGCGTTGGACAGGGACGAGAGACCCAGTACTTC.

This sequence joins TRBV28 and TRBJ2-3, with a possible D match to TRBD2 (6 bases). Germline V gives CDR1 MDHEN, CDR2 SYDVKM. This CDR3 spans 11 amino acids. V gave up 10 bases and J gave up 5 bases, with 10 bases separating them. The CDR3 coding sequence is TGTGCCACCCAGGGACTAGATACGCAGTATTTT. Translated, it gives CATQGLDTQYF. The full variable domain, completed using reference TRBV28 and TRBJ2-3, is DVKVTQSSRYLVKRTGEKVFLECVQDMDHENMFWYRQDPGLGLRLIYFSYDVKMKEKGDIPEGYSVSREKKERFSLILESASTNQTSMYLCATQGLDTQYFGPGTRLTVL.

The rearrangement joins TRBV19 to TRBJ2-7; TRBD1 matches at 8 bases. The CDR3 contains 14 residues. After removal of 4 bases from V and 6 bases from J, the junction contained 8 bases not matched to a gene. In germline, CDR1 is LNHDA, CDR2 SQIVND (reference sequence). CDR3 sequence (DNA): TGTGCCAGTAGTACCACAGGGGGGAAGGTCGAGCAGTACTTC. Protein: CASSTTGGKVEQYF.

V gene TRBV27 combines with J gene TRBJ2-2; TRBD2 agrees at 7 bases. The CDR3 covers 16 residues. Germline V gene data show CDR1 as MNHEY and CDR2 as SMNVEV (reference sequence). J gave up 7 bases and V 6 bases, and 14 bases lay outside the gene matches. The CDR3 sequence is CASRSGGSGIGGELFF. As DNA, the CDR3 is TGTGCCAGCAGGTCCGGCGGGAGTGGGATCGGCGGGGAGCTGTTTTTT.